The present entry profiles one TCR beta chain with its context. Its antigen is unknown. No per-base quality is available; no much larger clone lies one base away. This entry comes from a study of T cell responses to AZD1222 COVID-19 vaccine (dated by TCRdb to about 2021). Turning to the overall study: TCR sequencing covered about 230 trial participants: 200 to 220 given two doses of AZD1222 and approximately 26 given two doses of MenACWY control vaccine. Trial participants were enrolled by age into 18-55, 56-69 and 70-plus year subgroups, with around 150, 28 and 57 TCR-sequenced participants respectively.

The junction shows trimming of 3 bases on V and 8 bases on J, and the gene matches do not reach 7 bases of it. The CDR3 spans 14 residues, from the cysteine through the phenylalanine. The entry retains the CDR3 DNA only, 42 bases that are in frame from base 1. CDR1 and CDR2 were assigned from the germline V gene (reference sequence) as LGHDT and YNNKEL. In the paper's terms, the time point label means: about 28 days (+/-7) after the second vaccine dose. AZD1222 recipients whose second dose came at about 4 weeks and those whose second dose came at about 12 weeks were combined into one group, since spike-specific TCR depth and breadth did not differ between the two schedules. Samples from vaccinated people were obtained from the UK trials COV001 and COV002, which included a single-blind randomized controlled phase 2/3 trial of AZD1222 (ChAdOx1 nCoV-19) in healthy adults. For TCRbeta chain sequencing, PBMC samples from trial participants were taken at day 0 and at day 28 after the second dose.

The full study reports these points: Epitopes outside the regions mutated in the B.1.351 and B.1.1.7 variants were reportedly recognized by nearly half of the unique spike-specific TCRs. CD4 TCRs associated with the vaccine covered the entire spike protein, and the dominant responses were in regions 160-218 and 743-854. Conclusions about previously exposed vaccinees are limited because only 6 or 7 AZD1222 recipients were SARS-CoV-2 seropositive at baseline. Because no day 14 peak-response samples were available, the repertoires could be characterized only after the peak T cell response. Most participants were white British and females outnumbered males, and the authors suggested that clonal diversity may have been underestimated. In the small 56-69-year group, the increase in depth fell short of significance, most likely because of low power. After two AZD1222 doses, spike-specific TCR breadth and depth were significantly higher than at day 0 and than in MenACWY recipients.

The CDR3 regions of human TCRbeta chains were analyzed by immunosequencing. The published analysis was carried out like this. TCRs in the repertoires were compared against a reference library of SARS-CoV-2-specific TCRs that had been generated with the MIRA antigen-specificity platform. Breadth was defined as the fraction of unique TCRs that were SARS-CoV-2-associated, and depth was defined as the fraction of total T cells that were SARS-CoV-2-associated. Each spike-specific TCR was assigned to its reactive spike region and to a CD4 or CD8 class using the MIRA data. Log10-transformed breadth and depth values were compared by one-way ANOVA with Sidak's multiple comparisons tests. Imported from immuneACCESS, the table was reduced by TCRdb to in-frame sequences with V and J called. These copies leave out some clones; in studies compared against another copy, an unresolved V gene accounts for under half, and the cause of the remainder is not known. Clone size and the V and J calls come from that table; the DNA yielded D and trimming. The sample table contains some 110,000 clones; only one count was recorded for 75% to 90% of them. Jointly, the top ten make up 44% of the sample.

The V and J segments used are TRBV3-1 (or the pseudogene TRBV3-2) and TRBJ1-2; the central 9 bases match TRBD1. Here the sequenced sample was peripheral blood, taken 28 days after the second AZD1222 dose. This sequence was found in an adult who received the AZD1222 COVID-19 vaccine. The CDR3 loop reads CASSHRDRAEGYTF. The DNA is TGTGCCAGCAGCCACCGGGACAGGGCCGAAGGCTACACCTTC.